These 31 T cell receptor beta chains were sequenced from one sample in a study of graft-versus-host responses after intestinal transplantation. Only in-frame clones appear in the TCRdb table, and some are missing; sequencing was by immunoSEQ multiplex PCR. The table lists about 120,000 clones, about nine tenths of them singletons, with approximately 0.17% in the top ten. These receptors have no known antigen. This specimen consisted of unstimulated CD4+ T cells sorted from spleen or lymph node cells, obtained before intestinal transplant. The receptors were gathered from a human donor who received an intestinal transplant.

The chain is built from TRBV11-1 and TRBJ2-1, with a weak D call TRBD2 (5 bases). Germline V lookup: CDR1 SGHAT, CDR2 FQDESV (reference sequence). V was trimmed by 3 bases and J by 8 bases, leaving 17 bases between them. CDR3 length: 15 amino acids. DNA of the CDR3: TGTGCCAGCAGCTTTCGGACTCAACGACCCGATGAGCAGTTCTTC. Amino acids: CASSFRTQRPDEQFF.

The chain is built from TRBV28 and TRBJ2-7, with 7 bases fitting TRBD1. This CDR3 region has 13 residues. Germline trimming cut 5 bases from V and 4 bases from J; bases unmatched to any gene: 5. From germline, CDR1 is MDHEN and CDR2 SYDVKM. This chain's CDR3 is CASSVTGFYEQYF. In nucleotides, the CDR3 is TGTGCCAGCAGTGTGACAGGGTTTTACGAGCAGTACTTC. The full variable domain, completed using reference TRBV28 and TRBJ2-7, is DVKVTQSSRYLVKRTGEKVFLECVQDMDHENMFWYRQDPGLGLRLIYFSYDVKMKEKGDIPEGYSVSREKKERFSLILESASTNQTSMYLCASSVTGFYEQYFGPGTRLTVT.

V is TRBV29-1 and J is TRBJ1-1; 7 bases agree with TRBD1. This CDR3 has 15 residues. Trimming cost V 4 bases and J 3 bases; bases outside gene matches: 11. The germline CDR1 and CDR2 sequences are SQVTM and ANQGSEA. The CDR3 bases are TGCAGCGTTGTGGAGACAGGGAGGTCGGACACTGAAGCTTTCTTT. Its protein is CSVVETGRSDTEAFF.

The rearrangement links TRBV27 to TRBJ2-7; 9 bases fit TRBD2. Germline lookup yields CDR1 MNHEY and CDR2 SMNVEV (reference sequence). The trim removed 3 bases at V and 1 base at J, leaving 7 bases unmatched. The CDR3 contains 16 residues. This CDR3 reads CASSLFPTSGSYEQYF. The CDR3 nucleotides are TGTGCCAGCAGTTTGTTCCCCACTAGCGGGTCCTACGAGCAGTACTTC.

The chain joins TRBV7-9 to TRBJ1-5; D might be TRBD1 (6 bases). Looked up from germline, CDR1 is SEHNR and CDR2 is FQNEAQ (reference sequence). CDR3 length: 12 amino acids. V was cut by 9 bases and J by 3 bases, with 9 bases left in between. CDR3 nucleotide sequence: TGTGCCAGTGGGGACACCAATCAGCCCCAGCATTTT. It encodes CASGDTNQPQHF.

The chain carries TRBV18 and TRBJ2-2; D is perhaps TRBD2 (6 bases). There are 14 residues in the CDR3. In germline, CDR1 is KGHSH, CDR2 LQKENI. The V end was cut by 3 bases, the J end by 7 bases, with 12 bases between. The CDR3 nucleotides are TGTGCCAGCTCACCTTATCCAGCGGGCGGGGAGCTGTTTTTT. Protein: CASSPYPAGGELFF.

The gene calls are TRBV18 and TRBJ2-5; a weak D match, TRBD2 (5 bases). The V and J ends lost 2 bases and 7 bases respectively, with 11 bases between them. This CDR3 region has 13 residues. Germline V gives CDR1 KGHSH, CDR2 LQKENI. CDR3 DNA sequence: TGTGCCAGCTCACCAAAGGAGGCGGGGACCCAGTACTTC. This sequence encodes CASSPKEAGTQYF.

This clone was seen once. The CDR3 nucleotides are TGTGCCAGCAGAGGGGCCAACTCTGGGGCCAACGTCCTGACTTTC. Its translation is CASRGANSGANVLTF. The V call is TRBV6-1, the J call TRBJ2-6, with TRBD1 as a possible D gene (5 bases). The CDR3 spans 15 residues. Germline V gene sequence: CDR1 MNHNS, CDR2 SASEGT. V was clipped by 6 bases and J by 0 bases, with 9 bases between them.

The chain carries TRBV6-4 and TRBJ1-1; 7 nucleotides match TRBD1. CDR3 size: 12 residues. CDR1 is MRHNA, CDR2 SNTAGT, per germline. Unmatched junction bases numbered 10, after V lost 6 bases and J lost 12 bases. The CDR3 DNA reads as TGTGCCAGCAGACGAGACAGGGTTCGGTCTTTCTTT. This translates into CASRRDRVRSFF.

The chain couples TRBV4-3 to TRBJ1-4; 7 nucleotides align to TRBD1. V was clipped by 3 bases and J by 1 base; unmatched bases: 5. The germline V gene has CDR1 LGHNA and CDR2 YSLEER. The CDR3 extends over 16 amino acids. CDR3: CASSQNTGVTNEKLFF. CDR3 sequence (DNA): TGCGCCAGCAGCCAGAATACAGGGGTAACTAATGAAAAACTGTTTTTT.

The chain employs TRBV28 and TRBJ1-2; no clear D. V lost 3 bases, J lost 4 bases, and 12 bases lay in between. Germline CDR1 MDHEN, CDR2 SYDVKM. CDR3 length equals 14 residues. Written as DNA, the CDR3 is TGTGCCAGCAGTTTTAGCGGGATGCCCTATGGCTACACCTTC. Translation gives CASSFSGMPYGYTF.

V usage is TRBV2 and J usage is TRBJ2-5; 10 nucleotides match TRBD2. The CDR3 has 15 residues. After removal of 1 base from V and 5 bases from J, the junction contained 4 bases not matched to a gene. Germline lookup yields CDR1 SNHLY and CDR2 FYNNEI. The CDR3 bases are TGTGCCAGCAGTGAAGGACTAGCGGGCCGGGAGACCCAGTACTTC. It translates to CASSEGLAGRETQYF.

The chain recombines TRBV30 with TRBJ2-1, with D unresolved. In germline, CDR1 is GTSNPN, CDR2 SVGIG (reference sequence). Trimming left V 4 bases short and J 10 bases short, with 11 bases between. CDR3 length: 11 residues. Here the CDR3 DNA reads TGTGCCTGGACCTTGATGAGGGAGCAGTTCTTC. It encodes CAWTLMREQFF.

The CDR3 DNA reads TGTGCCAGTCTCCGGGACAGGGGTAATTCACCCCTCCACTTT. Its protein is CASLRDRGNSPLHF. V is TRBV6-1 and J is TRBJ1-6, with 10 bases lining up with TRBD1. Trimming at V came to 9 bases and at J to 6 bases, leaving 5 bases not matched to a gene. CDR1 and CDR2 (germline): MNHNS, SASEGT. There are 14 residues in the CDR3.

The chain joins TRBV6-1 to TRBJ2-7; D call uncertain. The CDR3 covers 13 residues. Germline CDR1 is MNHNS and CDR2 is SASEGT. Trimming took off 5 bases at V and 1 base at J, with 9 bases between the two ends. This chain's CDR3 is CASSLSGSYEQYF. Written as DNA, the CDR3 is TGTGCCAGCAGTCTCTCGGGTTCCTACGAGCAGTACTTC.

The chain combines TRBV6-6 with TRBJ2-7; unclear D gene. The CDR3 is made up of 12 amino acids. Germline V gene lookup returns CDR1 MNHNY and CDR2 SVGAGI (reference sequence). V dropped 0 bases and J dropped 5 bases, with 5 bases sitting between them. The CDR3 is CASSYSADEQYF. Here the CDR3 DNA reads TGTGCCAGCAGTTACTCGGCGGACGAGCAGTACTTC.

The chain has TRBV7-3 and TRBJ2-3; 7 bases agree with TRBD2. This CDR3 region has 14 residues. Per germline, CDR1 SGHTA and CDR2 FQGTGA. With V trimmed by 1 base and J by 4 bases, 2 bases remained unmatched. The CDR3 region is CASSLSGSPDTQYF. CDR3 nucleotide sequence: TGTGCCAGCAGCTTAAGCGGGAGCCCAGATACGCAGTATTTT.

This chain uses TRBV27 with TRBJ1-4, with TRBD1 matching over 7 bases. Trimming at V came to 4 bases and at J to 7 bases, leaving 9 bases not matched to a gene. The germline V gene encodes CDR1 MNHEY and CDR2 SMNVEV (reference sequence). This CDR3 has 15 residues. The CDR3 sequence is CASSSSRGLGEKLFF. For the CDR3, the DNA is TGTGCCAGCAGTTCCTCAAGGGGGCTGGGTGAAAAACTGTTTTTT.

This clone was picked up a small number of times. The chain has TRBV19 and TRBJ2-1; 10 bases align to TRBD2. Germline loops: CDR1 LNHDA, CDR2 SQIVND (reference sequence). The CDR3 extends over 14 amino acids. The J segment lost 15 bases and the V segment lost 0 bases, leaving 8 bases of the junction unmatched. The CDR3 DNA reads as TGTGCCAGTAGTATAGATCGGGCTAGCGGGAGTTGGTTCTTC. Amino acid sequence: CASSIDRASGSWFF.

The V call is TRBV28, the J call TRBJ1-3, with 10 positions matching TRBD1. V shed 6 bases and J 7 bases; nucleotides not matched to a gene: 6. There are 14 residues in the CDR3. CDR1 and CDR2 (germline): MDHEN, SYDVKM. This chain's CDR3 is CASRAPGQGNTIYF. The CDR3 DNA reads as TGTGCCAGCAGGGCACCGGGACAGGGGAACACCATATATTTT.

This chain joins TRBV6-5 and TRBJ1-2; D unresolved. V was clipped by 5 bases and J by 7 bases, with 20 bases between them. The CDR3 covers 15 residues. CDR1 and CDR2 (germline): MNHEY, SVGAGI. The CDR3 region has the DNA TGTGCCAGCAGTCGACAATATTCTCCCCGGGGTGGCTACACCTTC. Amino acids: CASSRQYSPRGGYTF.

This sequence joins TRBV5-4 and TRBJ2-7; 9 bases align to TRBD1. Unmatched junction bases numbered 4, after V lost 0 bases and J lost 0 bases. The V gene's germline CDR1 is SGHNT and CDR2 YYREEE (reference sequence). The CDR3 totals 16 residues. CDR3 nucleotides: TGTGCCAGCAGCTTGGTACAGGGGGCTCTCTCCTACGAGCAGTACTTC. Protein product: CASSLVQGALSYEQYF.

The genes are TRBV2 and TRBJ1-1; 7 nucleotides match TRBD1. The CDR3 is made up of 12 amino acids. J lost 5 bases, V lost 10 bases, and 7 bases had no gene match. Germline-derived CDR1 and CDR2 are SNHLY and FYNNEI. CDR3 residues: CAIRSGGTEAFF. In DNA, the CDR3 is TGTGCCATCAGATCAGGGGGGACTGAAGCTTTCTTT. The variable domain in full, completed from reference TRBV2 and TRBJ1-1, reads EPEVTQTPSHQVTQMGQEVILRCVPISNHLYFYWYRQILGQKVEFLVSFYNNEISEKSEIFDDQFSVERPDGSNFTLKIRSTKLEDSAMYFCAIRSGGTEAFFGQGTRLTVV.

J is TRBJ2-1 and V is TRBV18; no firm D call. This CDR3 is 15 amino acids long. CDR1 is KGHSH and CDR2 is LQKENI in the germline V gene. The V end lost 3 bases, the J end lost 0 bases, and 9 bases lay between the germline ends. The DNA of the CDR3 is TGTGCCAGCTCACCGACAACCGGCTCCTACAATGAGCAGTTCTTC. It specifies CASSPTTGSYNEQFF.

A few counts support this clone. The CDR3 DNA reads TGTGCCTGGAGTCGCCAGGCCGGGGCTGAAGCTTTCTTT. It codes for CAWSRQAGAEAFF. The gene calls are TRBV30 and TRBJ1-1; D is undetermined. CDR3 length: 13 residues. The ends were cut back, 2 bases at V and 6 bases at J, with 13 bases in the middle. CDR1 and CDR2 (germline): GTSNPN, SVGIG (reference sequence).

The rearrangement uses TRBV2 and TRBJ2-7; D is unclear. Germline values: CDR1 SNHLY, CDR2 FYNNEI. Deletions cut 6 bases from V and 4 bases from J, with 13 bases between. This CDR3 region has 13 residues. CDR3 residues: CASSSVERYEQYF. The DNA for the CDR3 is TGTGCCAGCAGCTCGGTAGAAAGATACGAGCAGTACTTC.

This clone came up once. This chain connects TRBV19 to TRBJ2-3, with D tentatively TRBD2 (5 bases). Germline V lookup: CDR1 LNHDA, CDR2 SQIVND (reference sequence). The V end lost 6 bases, the J end lost 1 base, and 8 bases lay between the germline ends. This CDR3 region has 13 residues. In DNA form, the CDR3 reads TGTGCCAGTAGGGGAGTAGGCACAGATACGCAGTATTTT. Its translation: CASRGVGTDTQYF.

This chain uses TRBV28 with TRBJ1-2; the match to TRBD1 covers 10 bases. J lost 4 bases, V lost 5 bases, and 7 bases had no gene match. The germline CDR1 and CDR2 sequences are MDHEN and SYDVKM. The CDR3 is made up of 15 amino acids. DNA for the CDR3: TGTGCCAGCAGTCAGAGACAGGGGGCCACCTATGGCTACACCTTC. Residues: CASSQRQGATYGYTF.

V is TRBV27 and J is TRBJ1-2, with D perhaps TRBD1 (6 bases). V gave up 4 bases and J gave up 4 bases, with 16 bases separating them. This CDR3 is 15 amino acids long. Germline-derived CDR1 and CDR2 are MNHEY and SMNVEV (reference sequence). The CDR3 loop is CASSSQGRSAYGYTF. CDR3 DNA: TGTGCCAGCAGTTCGCAGGGGCGGTCAGCCTATGGCTACACCTTC.

This clone was counted only a few times. V gene TRBV4-3 combines with J gene TRBJ1-1, with 10 bases lining up with TRBD1. This CDR3 is built from 12 residues. V lost 4 bases and J lost 12; bases outside the gene matches: 5. CDR1 LGHNA and CDR2 YSLEER come from the germline V gene. CDR3 sequence (DNA): TGCGCCAGCAGCCGGGACAGGGGAAAAACTTTCTTT. This translates into CASSRDRGKTFF.

The rearrangement links TRBV7-9 to TRBJ1-1; no clear D. Germline CDR1 and CDR2: SEHNR and FQNEAQ (reference sequence). V lost 5 bases and J lost 3, with 13 bases in between. This CDR3 has 14 amino acids. CDR3 in amino acids: CASSLLAGDTEAFF. In nucleotides, the CDR3 is TGTGCCAGCAGCCTCCTCGCCGGGGACACTGAAGCTTTCTTT. Full variable domain (rest looked up from reference TRBV7-9 and TRBJ1-1): DTGVSQNPRHKITKRGQNVTFRCDPISEHNRLYWYRQTLGQGPEFLTYFQNEAQLEKSRLLSDRFSAERPKGSFSTLEIQRTEQGDSAMYLCASSLLAGDTEAFFGQGTRLTVV.